This T cell receptor beta chain emerged from a study of HIV-infected patients and healthy controls. Overall study results and limits: Eight alpha and eight beta V genes differed significantly in mean usage between HIV-infected patients and controls. Compared with healthy controls, HIV-infected patients showed less CDR3 sharing between individuals.

This clonotype appeared a few times. The target antigen is unknown. The repertoire came from unfractionated whole blood and reflected all unsorted peripheral T cells. Donors lacked febrile or AIDS-related illness, tumors, and hepatitis B or C coinfection. The germline gives CDR1 KGHDR, CDR2 SFDVKD. J was trimmed by 3 bases and V by 1 base; bases with no gene match: 16. The CDR3 is made up of 20 amino acids. Reverse transcription used roughly 450 ng RNA and constant-region primers for alpha and beta. Alpha and beta chain libraries were made separately by chain-specific third strand synthesis with multiplexing indices. Second strand DNA was synthesized using a primer at the SP2 site. One entry per CDR3 protein, called by TCRdb with MiXCR from the 5' RACE reads. The table shows several thousand distinct CDR3 sequences, with almost 8% occurring only once.

This chain connects TRBV24-1 to TRBJ2-3; 9 bases fit TRBD1. This receptor was obtained from an adult with HIV infection. Sequencing was performed on blood, taken before antiretroviral therapy. CDR3 in DNA: TGTGCCACCAGTGATTTCGTAAGGACAGGGGCCCTTCCTCAGACAGATACGCAGTATTTT. Its protein is CATSDFVRTGALPQTDTQYF.